This T cell receptor beta chain was captured by sequencing in a study of T cells in Graves' hyperthyroidism and ophthalmopathy (dated by TCRdb to between 2018 and 2021). General notes on the study: Peripheral blood was sampled at the time of initial diagnosis, prior to any treatment. To identify distinguishing TCR V-J signatures, a discovery cohort of around 98 patients was used, comprising 43 with Graves' ophthalmopathy and approximately 57 with stable Graves' hyperthyroidism. Prospective prediction of ophthalmopathy was tested in an independent validation cohort consisting of some 19 hyperthyroidism patients and approximately 16 patients who later progressed to ophthalmopathy. For training and testing, the 100 or so patients in the discovery cohort were randomly divided in a 7:3 ratio. In addition, the study compared T-cell repertoires in thyroid tissue and in blood from several Graves' hyperthyroidism patients. After sampling, hyperthyroidism patients received methimazole starting at 30 mg daily, and ophthalmopathy patients received high-dose intravenous methylprednisolone. The paper describes TCR Vbeta CDR3 sequencing of some 130 peripheral blood samples, made up of around 41 ophthalmopathy patients, around 78 hyperthyroidism patients and some 17 progressor patients.

TCR beta CDR3 regions were amplified from RNA transcripts. The first round of RT-PCR for the TCR CDR3 was performed with the HTBI primer set and the Qiagen OneStep RT-PCR kit. A second multiplex PCR round built the libraries, followed by size selection and purification. Paired-end sequencing of the libraries was performed with 100 bp reads on an Illumina HiSeq2000. As for how the authors treated the data: SOAPnuke was used to process the raw data, with reads discarded if the reads contained adapters or uncalled bases, had a mean Phred below 15, or lacked an exact constant-primer or identifier match. COPE v1.2.5 was used to merge high-quality paired reads, and clonotypes were defined as unique nucleotide sequences. Clonotypes were aligned to IMGT TRBV, TRBD and TRBJ reference segments using MiTCR v1.1. Only V-J combinations with frequency above 0.0001, covering about 99% of repertoires, were analysed. The TCS score was defined as F50 (clonal expansion) divided by E x V (chaos), with BLOSUM62-based TCRdist calculated between CDR3 peptides within each V-J. Welch's t-statistics and random forest reduced just over 500 V-J features to roughly 13, which were used in a naive Bayes classifier (R e1071). Through fastp at Q25 and MiXCR, TCRdb rebuilt clones from the public reads, retaining in-frame beta chains. Rows matching on CDR3 protein sequence are summarized as one entry with the most common DNA and genes. The V and J calls were determined by TCRdb, not by the authors. The sample includes over 450,000 distinct CDR3 sequences, with 17% observed a single time. Clones ranked in the top ten supply 15% to 20% of the sample.

This clonotype was picked up many times. Its cognate antigen has yet to be identified. No per-base quality is available; no much larger clone lies one base away. Moderately to severely active disease, a Clinical Activity Score of at least 3, a NOSPECS grade of at least 4, and a duration under 3 months were present in ophthalmopathy patients. Exclusion was applied to patients with uncontrolled infections, other autoimmune diseases, pregnancy or lactation. Diagnoses were established on the basis of clinical symptoms, serum thyroxine and TRAb, thyroid ultrasound, and orbital computed tomography. Ficoll-Paque density gradient centrifugation was used to isolate PBMCs from about 9.4 ml of fresh peripheral blood. Trizol reagent was used to extract total RNA, and RNA quality was then checked on an Agilent 2100 Bioanalyzer. Study-level results and caveats: During validation, the model predicted progression to ophthalmopathy a median of around six months ahead of onset, with around 65% sensitivity and about 72% specificity. A model built on a 13 V-J signature distinguished ophthalmopathy from stable hyperthyroidism, reaching 87.88% sensitivity and 81.08% specificity in cross-validation and 80%/75% in testing. Most expanded thyroid clonotypes (frequency above 0.001) were also detected in blood, suggesting blood repertoires may reflect thyroid immune responses. Sample size was not statistically predetermined, and blinding of investigators to group allocation was not performed.

Sequences SGHTA (CDR1) and FQGNSA (CDR2) are obtained from the germline V gene. V lost 5 bases and J lost 2 bases, and the count of bases not matched to a germline gene is 7. From the cysteine through the phenylalanine, the CDR3 covers 15 amino acids. The sequence is cut down to CDR3 DNA, 45 bases in frame from base 1. Recombination linked TRBV7-2 to TRBJ2-7; 9 middle bases align to TRBD2. The material sequenced was blood. The clonotype originates from a woman aged 18-30 years with Graves' ophthalmopathy. The nucleotide sequence reads TGTGCCAGCAGCCCCTTTAGCGGGAGAACCTACGAGCAGTACTTC. Its translation is CASSPFSGRTYEQYF.